This T cell receptor beta chain originates from a study of blood T cells in healthy people across ages. Together with a sample-barcoded 5' primer, a J-beta primer mix was included in a second PCR lasting about 6 to 11 cycles. Each CDR3 protein gets one entry after TCRdb re-called the 5' RACE reads with MiXCR. The repertoire has about 640,000 distinct CDR3 sequences, under 70% of them found once; the top ten carry 30% to 40%. The CDR3 covers 12 residues. V was cut by 4 bases and J by 3 bases, with 9 bases left in between. CDR1 and CDR2 from the germline V gene are SQVTM and ANQGSEA. This clonotype was detected many times.

This sequence originates from a man in his 60s in good health. The sequenced sample was blood. The chain links TRBV29-1 to TRBJ2-5, with D hard to call. DNA of the CDR3: TGCAGCGTTGGTCAGGATAAAGAGACCCAGTACTTC. Its protein is CSVGQDKETQYF.